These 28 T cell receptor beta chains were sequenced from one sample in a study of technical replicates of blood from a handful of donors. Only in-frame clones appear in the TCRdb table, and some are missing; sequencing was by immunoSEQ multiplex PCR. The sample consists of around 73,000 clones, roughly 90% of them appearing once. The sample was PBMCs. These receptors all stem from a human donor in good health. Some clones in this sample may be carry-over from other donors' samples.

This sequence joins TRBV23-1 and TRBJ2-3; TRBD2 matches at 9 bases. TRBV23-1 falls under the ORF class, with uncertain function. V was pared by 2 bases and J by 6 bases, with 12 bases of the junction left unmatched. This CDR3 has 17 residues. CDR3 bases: TGCGCCAGCAGTCAACGGGGAATAGCGGGAGTAATGGATACGCAGTATTTT. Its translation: CASSQRGIAGVMDTQYF.

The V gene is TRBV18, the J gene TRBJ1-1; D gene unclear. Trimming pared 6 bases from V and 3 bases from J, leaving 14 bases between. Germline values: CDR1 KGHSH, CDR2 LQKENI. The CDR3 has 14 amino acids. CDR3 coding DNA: TGTGCCAGCTCTACGGCCCCTCGGGACACTGAAGCTTTCTTT. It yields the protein CASSTAPRDTEAFF.

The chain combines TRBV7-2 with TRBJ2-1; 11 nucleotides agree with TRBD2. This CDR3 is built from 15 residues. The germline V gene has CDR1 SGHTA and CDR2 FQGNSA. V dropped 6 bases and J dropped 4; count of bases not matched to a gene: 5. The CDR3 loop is CASRPTSGTYNEQFF. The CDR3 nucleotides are TGTGCCAGCAGGCCGACTAGCGGGACATACAATGAGCAGTTCTTC.

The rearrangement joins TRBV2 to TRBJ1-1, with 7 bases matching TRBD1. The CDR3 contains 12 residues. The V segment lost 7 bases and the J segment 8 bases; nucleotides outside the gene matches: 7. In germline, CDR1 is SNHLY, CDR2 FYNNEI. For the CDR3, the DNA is TGTGCCAGCATTTTGACAGGGCGGGAAGCTTTCTTT. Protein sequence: CASILTGREAFF.

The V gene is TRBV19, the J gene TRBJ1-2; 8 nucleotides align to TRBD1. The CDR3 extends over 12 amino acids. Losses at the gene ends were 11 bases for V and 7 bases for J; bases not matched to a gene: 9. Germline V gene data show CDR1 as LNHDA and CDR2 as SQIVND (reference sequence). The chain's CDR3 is CAGADRDSGYTF. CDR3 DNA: TGTGCCGGGGCGGACAGGGACTCTGGCTACACCTTC.

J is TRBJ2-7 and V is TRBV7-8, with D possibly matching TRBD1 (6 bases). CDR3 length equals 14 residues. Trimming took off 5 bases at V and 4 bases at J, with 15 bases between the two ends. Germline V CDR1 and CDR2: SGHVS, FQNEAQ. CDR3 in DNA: TGTGCCAGCAGCCAGGGGACCAATAGGTACGAGCAGTACTTC. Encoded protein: CASSQGTNRYEQYF.

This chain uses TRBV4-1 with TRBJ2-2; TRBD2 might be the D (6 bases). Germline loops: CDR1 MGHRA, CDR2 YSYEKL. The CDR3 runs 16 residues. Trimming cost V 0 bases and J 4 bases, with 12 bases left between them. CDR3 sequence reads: CASSQEGGGLTGELFF. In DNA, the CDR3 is TGCGCCAGCAGCCAAGAGGGAGGAGGCCTCACCGGGGAGCTGTTTTTT.

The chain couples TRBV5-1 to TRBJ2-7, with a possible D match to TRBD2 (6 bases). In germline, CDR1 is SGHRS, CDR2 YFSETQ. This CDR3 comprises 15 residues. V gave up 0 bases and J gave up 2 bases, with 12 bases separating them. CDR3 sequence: CASSLEGTATYEQYF. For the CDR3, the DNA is TGCGCCAGCAGCTTGGAAGGGACTGCTACCTACGAGCAGTACTTC.

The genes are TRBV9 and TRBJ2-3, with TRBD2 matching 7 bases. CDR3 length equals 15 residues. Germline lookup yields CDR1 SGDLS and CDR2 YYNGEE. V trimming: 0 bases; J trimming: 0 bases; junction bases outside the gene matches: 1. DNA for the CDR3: TGTGCCAGCAGCGTAGGCGGGAGTAGCACAGATACGCAGTATTTT. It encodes CASSVGGSSTDTQYF.

The CDR3 spells CASSTNPRAGTKETQYF. In DNA, the CDR3 is TGTGCCAGCAGCACAAACCCGCGAGCGGGAACCAAAGAGACCCAGTACTTC. The V call is TRBV7-3, the J call TRBJ2-5; 7 bases fit TRBD2. The junction had 15 bases not matched to a gene; V was cut back by 5 bases and J by 3 bases. This CDR3 is 17 amino acids long. Germline CDR1 SGHTA, CDR2 FQGTGA.

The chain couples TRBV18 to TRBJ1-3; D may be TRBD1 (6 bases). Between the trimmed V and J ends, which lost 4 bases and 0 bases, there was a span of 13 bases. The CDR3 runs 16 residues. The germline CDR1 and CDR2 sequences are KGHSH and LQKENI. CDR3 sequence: CASSLAGVNSGNTIYF. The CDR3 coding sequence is TGTGCCAGCTCACTGGCAGGGGTCAACTCTGGAAACACCATATATTTT.

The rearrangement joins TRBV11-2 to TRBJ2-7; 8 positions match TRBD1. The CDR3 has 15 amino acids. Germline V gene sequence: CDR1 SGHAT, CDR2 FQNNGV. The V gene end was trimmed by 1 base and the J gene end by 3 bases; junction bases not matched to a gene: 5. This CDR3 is CASSLGPDRDYEQYF. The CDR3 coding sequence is TGTGCCAGCAGCTTAGGTCCGGACAGGGACTACGAGCAGTACTTC.

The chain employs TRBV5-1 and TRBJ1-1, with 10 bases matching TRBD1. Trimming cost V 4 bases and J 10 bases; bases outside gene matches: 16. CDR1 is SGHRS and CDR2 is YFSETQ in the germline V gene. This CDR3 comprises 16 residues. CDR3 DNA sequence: TGCGCCAGCAGCCCGGGACAGGGGCAGGGTCCTCTGGTAGCTTTCTTT. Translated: CASSPGQGQGPLVAFF.

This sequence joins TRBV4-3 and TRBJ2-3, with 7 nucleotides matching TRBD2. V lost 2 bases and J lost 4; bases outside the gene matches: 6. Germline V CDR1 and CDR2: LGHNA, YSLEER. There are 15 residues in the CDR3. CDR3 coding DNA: TGCGCCAGCAGCCAAACCCGGGGGAGGGCAGATACGCAGTATTTT. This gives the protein CASSQTRGRADTQYF.

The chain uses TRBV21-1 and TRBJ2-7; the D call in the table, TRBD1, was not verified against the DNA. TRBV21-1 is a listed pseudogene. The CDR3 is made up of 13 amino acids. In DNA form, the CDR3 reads TGTGCCAGCAGCACCCACAGGGCAGGCGAGCAGTACTTC. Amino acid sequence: CASSTHRAGEQYF.

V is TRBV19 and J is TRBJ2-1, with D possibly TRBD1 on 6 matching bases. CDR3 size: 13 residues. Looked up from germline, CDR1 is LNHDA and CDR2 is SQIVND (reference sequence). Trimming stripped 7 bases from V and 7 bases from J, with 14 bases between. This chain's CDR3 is CASKRRGVNEQFF. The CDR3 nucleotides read TGTGCCAGTAAACGCAGGGGTGTTAATGAGCAGTTCTTC.

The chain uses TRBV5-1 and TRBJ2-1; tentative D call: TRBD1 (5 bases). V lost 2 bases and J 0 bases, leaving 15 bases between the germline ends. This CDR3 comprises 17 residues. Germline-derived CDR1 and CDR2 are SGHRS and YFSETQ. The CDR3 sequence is CASSLGVFALSYNEQFF. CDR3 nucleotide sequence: TGCGCCAGCAGCTTAGGGGTCTTCGCGCTCTCCTACAATGAGCAGTTCTTC.

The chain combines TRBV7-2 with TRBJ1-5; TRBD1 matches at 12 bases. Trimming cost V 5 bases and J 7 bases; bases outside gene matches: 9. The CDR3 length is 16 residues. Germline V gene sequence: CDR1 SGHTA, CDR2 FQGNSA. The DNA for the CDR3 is TGTGCCAGCAGCAACGCCGGGACAGGGGGCGGGCAGCCCCAGCATTTT. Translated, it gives CASSNAGTGGGQPQHF.

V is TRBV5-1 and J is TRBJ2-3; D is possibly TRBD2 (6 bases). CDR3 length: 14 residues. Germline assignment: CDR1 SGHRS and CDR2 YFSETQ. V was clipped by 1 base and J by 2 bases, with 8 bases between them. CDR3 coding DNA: TGCGCCAGCAGCTTGTCGGGGGTCACAGATACGCAGTATTTT. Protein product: CASSLSGVTDTQYF.

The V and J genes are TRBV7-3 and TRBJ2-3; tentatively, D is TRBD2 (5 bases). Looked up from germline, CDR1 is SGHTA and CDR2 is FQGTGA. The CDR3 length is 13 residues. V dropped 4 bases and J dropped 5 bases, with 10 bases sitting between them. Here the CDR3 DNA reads TGTGCCAGCAGCTCCGGAGGTGGAGATACGCAGTATTTT. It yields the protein CASSSGGGDTQYF.

CDR3 sequence: CASSPDRGLNEQFF. The DNA of the CDR3 is TGTGCCAGCAGCCCGGACAGGGGGCTTAATGAGCAGTTCTTC. The chain recombines TRBV7-2 with TRBJ2-1, with 11 bases matching TRBD1. From germline, CDR1 is SGHTA and CDR2 FQGNSA. The CDR3 has 14 residues. After removal of 5 bases from V and 7 bases from J, the junction contained 4 bases not matched to a gene.

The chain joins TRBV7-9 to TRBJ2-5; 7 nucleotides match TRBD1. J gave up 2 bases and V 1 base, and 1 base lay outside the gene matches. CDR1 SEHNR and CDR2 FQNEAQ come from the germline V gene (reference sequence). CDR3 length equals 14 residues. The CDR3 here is CASSLGDSQETQYF. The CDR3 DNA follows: TGTGCCAGCAGCTTAGGGGACAGTCAAGAGACCCAGTACTTC.

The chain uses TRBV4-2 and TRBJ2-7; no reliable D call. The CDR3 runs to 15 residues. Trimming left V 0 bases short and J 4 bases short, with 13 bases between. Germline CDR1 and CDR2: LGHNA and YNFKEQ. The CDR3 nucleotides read TGTGCCAGCAGCCAAGAACCTAGATGGTATTACGAGCAGTACTTC. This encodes CASSQEPRWYYEQYF.

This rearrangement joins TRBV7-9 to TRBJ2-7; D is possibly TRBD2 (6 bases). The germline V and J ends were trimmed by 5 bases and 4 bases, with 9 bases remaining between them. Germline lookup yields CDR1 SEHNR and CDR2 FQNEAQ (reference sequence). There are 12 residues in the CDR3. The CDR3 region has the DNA TGTGCCAGCAGCGGGGGGAGGTACGAGCAGTACTTC. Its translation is CASSGGRYEQYF. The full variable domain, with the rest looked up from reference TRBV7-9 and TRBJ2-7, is DTGVSQNPRHKITKRGQNVTFRCDPISEHNRLYWYRQTLGQGPEFLTYFQNEAQLEKSRLLSDRFSAERPKGSFSTLEIQRTEQGDSAMYLCASSGGRYEQYFGPGTRLTVT.

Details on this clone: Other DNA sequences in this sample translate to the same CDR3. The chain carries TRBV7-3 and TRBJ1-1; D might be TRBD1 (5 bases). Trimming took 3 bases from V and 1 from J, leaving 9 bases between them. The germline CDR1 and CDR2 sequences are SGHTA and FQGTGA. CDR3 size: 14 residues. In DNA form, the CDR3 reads TGTGCCAGCAGCTTCCTAGGACAGAACACTGAAGCTTTCTTT. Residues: CASSFLGQNTEAFF.

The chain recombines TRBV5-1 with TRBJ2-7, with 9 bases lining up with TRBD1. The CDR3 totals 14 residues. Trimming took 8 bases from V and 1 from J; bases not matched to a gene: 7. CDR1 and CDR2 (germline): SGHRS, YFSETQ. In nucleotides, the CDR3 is TGCGCCAGTTCCGGGACAGGGTTTTCCTACGAGCAGTACTTC. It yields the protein CASSGTGFSYEQYF.

Here the CDR3 DNA reads TGCGCCAGCAGCCTGGAGGGAGGGAGGGATGAGCAGTTCTTC. This translates into CASSLEGGRDEQFF. The V gene is TRBV5-1, the J gene TRBJ2-1, with 7 bases lining up with TRBD2. The CDR3 loop spans 14 amino acids. Germline V CDR1 and CDR2: SGHRS, YFSETQ. The trim removed 4 bases at V and 8 bases at J, leaving 9 bases unmatched.

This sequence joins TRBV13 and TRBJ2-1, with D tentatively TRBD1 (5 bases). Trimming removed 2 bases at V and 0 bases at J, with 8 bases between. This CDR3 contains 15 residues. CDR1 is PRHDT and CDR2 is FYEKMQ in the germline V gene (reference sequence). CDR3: CASSLFQGSYNEQFF. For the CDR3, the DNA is TGTGCCAGCAGCTTATTCCAGGGCTCCTACAATGAGCAGTTCTTC.